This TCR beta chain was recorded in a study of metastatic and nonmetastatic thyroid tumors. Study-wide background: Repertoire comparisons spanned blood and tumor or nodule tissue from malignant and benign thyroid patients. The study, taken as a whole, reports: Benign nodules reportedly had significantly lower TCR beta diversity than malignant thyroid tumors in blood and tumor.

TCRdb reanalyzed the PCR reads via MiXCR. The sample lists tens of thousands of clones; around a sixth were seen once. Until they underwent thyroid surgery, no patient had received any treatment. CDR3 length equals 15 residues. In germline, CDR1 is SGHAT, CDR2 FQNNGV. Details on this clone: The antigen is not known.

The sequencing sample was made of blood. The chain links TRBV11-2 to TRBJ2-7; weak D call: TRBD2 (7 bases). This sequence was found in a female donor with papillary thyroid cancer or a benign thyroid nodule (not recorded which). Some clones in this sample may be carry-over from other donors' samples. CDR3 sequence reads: CASDLNGGLSYEQYF. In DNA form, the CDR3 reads TGTGCTAGCGACTTAAACGGGGGGCTTAGCTACGAGCAGTACTTC.